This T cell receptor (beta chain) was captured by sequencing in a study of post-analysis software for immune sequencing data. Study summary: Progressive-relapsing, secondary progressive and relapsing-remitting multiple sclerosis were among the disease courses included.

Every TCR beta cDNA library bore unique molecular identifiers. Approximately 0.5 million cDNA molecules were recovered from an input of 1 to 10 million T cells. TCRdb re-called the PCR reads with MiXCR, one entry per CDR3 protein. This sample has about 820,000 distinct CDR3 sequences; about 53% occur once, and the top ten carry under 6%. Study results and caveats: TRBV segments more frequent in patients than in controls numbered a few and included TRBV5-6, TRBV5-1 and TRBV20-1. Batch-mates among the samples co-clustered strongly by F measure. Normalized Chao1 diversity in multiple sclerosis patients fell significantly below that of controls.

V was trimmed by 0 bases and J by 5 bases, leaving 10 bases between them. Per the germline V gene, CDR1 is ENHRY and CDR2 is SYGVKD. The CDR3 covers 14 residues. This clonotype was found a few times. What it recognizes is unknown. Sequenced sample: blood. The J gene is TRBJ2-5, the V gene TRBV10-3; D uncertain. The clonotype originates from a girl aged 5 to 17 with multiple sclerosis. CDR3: CAISESTPGETQYF. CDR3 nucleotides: TGTGCCATCAGTGAGTCCACTCCCGGGGAGACCCAGTACTTC.